One and the same sample provided the 27 T cell receptor beta chains below, sequenced in a study of monozygotic twins with inflammatory bowel disease. TCRdb re-called the 5' RACE reads and shows each CDR3 protein once, DNA omitted. The ten most abundant clones cover more than 2.5% of a sample with about 160,000 distinct CDR3 sequences. The sequencing input was blood. These receptors came from a human donor with ulcerative colitis or Crohn's disease, or a healthy co-twin of an affected twin (not recorded which).

The chain recombines TRBV5-6 with TRBJ2-5. The CDR3 length is 13 residues. Per the germline V gene, CDR1 is SGHDT and CDR2 is YYEEEE. CDR3 loop: CASSLGRMETQYF.

The V gene is TRBV10-1, the J gene TRBJ2-7; the D call from TCRdb, TRBD2, cannot be confirmed without DNA. CDR3 length: 14 residues. Germline loops: CDR1 WNHNN, CDR2 SYGVQD (reference sequence). CDR3 sequence: CASSELAGASEQYF.

The genes are TRBV7-3 and TRBJ2-3; the D call of TRBD2 rests on TCRdb alone, since no DNA is present to check it. Per germline, CDR1 SGHTA and CDR2 FQGTGA. This CDR3 has 17 amino acids. The CDR3: CASSLKGKREGQDTQYF.

The rearrangement joins TRBV7-9 to TRBJ1-2; TCRdb selects TRBD1, and the lack of DNA leaves this call unchecked. The CDR3 runs 14 residues. CDR1 and CDR2 from the germline V gene are SEHNR and FQNEAQ (reference sequence). The CDR3 region is CASSPGTFNYGYTF.

The rearrangement links TRBV19 to TRBJ2-1; TCRdb names TRBD1, which stays unverified in the absence of DNA. The germline V gene has CDR1 LNHDA and CDR2 SQIVND (reference sequence). The CDR3 length is 14 residues. The CDR3 region is CASSIAPLGNEQFF.

CDR3 residues: CASSSDMNEQFF. This chain joins TRBV5-6 and TRBJ2-1. Germline lookup yields CDR1 SGHDT and CDR2 YYEEEE. This CDR3 comprises 12 residues.

The V call is TRBV2, the J call TRBJ2-5; without DNA, the TCRdb call of TRBD2 cannot be checked. Germline CDR1 reads SNHLY; CDR2 reads FYNNEI. The CDR3 contains 13 residues. The CDR3 sequence: CASSDLAGETQYF.

The rearrangement links TRBV20-1 to TRBJ1-4. The CDR3 is 14 amino acids. Germline lookup yields CDR1 DFQATT and CDR2 SNEGSKA (reference sequence). The CDR3: CSASGGEGREKLFF.

The chain combines TRBV29-1 with TRBJ1-1; lacking DNA, the TRBD1 call made by TCRdb goes unchecked. Germline CDR1 is SQVTM and CDR2 is ANQGSEA. CDR3 length: 13 amino acids. Here the CDR3 reads CSVGRTGNTEAFF.

The chain joins TRBV28 to TRBJ2-1. The length of the CDR3 is 14 residues. In germline, CDR1 is MDHEN, CDR2 SYDVKM. CDR3 amino acids: CASSLRGMGNEQFF.

The chain employs TRBV6-2 or TRBV6-3 and TRBJ2-7; there is no DNA to check the TCRdb D call of TRBD2. The germline gives CDR1 MNHEY, CDR2 SVGEGT. The CDR3 has 15 residues. CDR3: CASSFSGRGTYEQYF.

The V gene is TRBV20-1, the J gene TRBJ2-2; the TRBD2 assignment by TCRdb is unverifiable without DNA. Germline values: CDR1 DFQATT, CDR2 SNEGSKA (reference sequence). The CDR3 covers 16 residues. The CDR3: CSARILAGSITGELFF.

This chain links TRBV29-1 with TRBJ2-7; TCRdb indicates TRBD2, and absent DNA this call remains unverified. The CDR3 has 14 residues. The germline CDR1 and CDR2 sequences are SQVTM and ANQGSEA. The CDR3 loop reads CSVRSASGVREQYF.

This rearrangement joins TRBV28 to TRBJ2-5. This CDR3 has 14 residues. Germline V gives CDR1 MDHEN, CDR2 SYDVKM. The chain's CDR3 is CASSFGGVKETQYF.

The chain joins TRBV7-6 to TRBJ2-7; TCRdb indicates TRBD1, and absent DNA this call remains unverified. Germline V gene lookup returns CDR1 SGHVS and CDR2 FNYEAQ. The CDR3 spans 15 residues. The CDR3 reads CASLPAPDPSYEQYF.

The rearrangement uses TRBV7-2 and TRBJ2-5; checking the TCRdb D call of TRBD2 is not possible without DNA. Germline V gives CDR1 SGHTA, CDR2 FQGNSA. This CDR3 contains 14 residues. The CDR3 region is CASSFVAGQETQYF.

The chain is built from TRBV30 and TRBJ2-3; checking the TCRdb D call of TRBD1 is not possible without DNA. CDR1 is GTSNPN, CDR2 SVGIG, per germline (reference sequence). CDR3 length equals 12 residues. The CDR3 loop is CAWIGGVDTQYF.

J is TRBJ2-2 and V is TRBV6-1; checking the TCRdb D call of TRBD1 is not possible without DNA. CDR3 length equals 13 residues. Germline V gene sequence: CDR1 MNHNS, CDR2 SASEGT. CDR3 in amino acids: CASRERGTGELFF.

The chain links TRBV20-1 to TRBJ1-4; the TCRdb D gene call, TRBD1, has no DNA to confirm it. The CDR3 contains 13 residues. Per the germline V gene, CDR1 is DFQATT and CDR2 is SNEGSKA (reference sequence). This CDR3 is CSALYSTDEKLFF.

V usage is TRBV5-1 and J usage is TRBJ1-2. Germline CDR1 SGHRS, CDR2 YFSETQ. This CDR3 comprises 13 residues. The CDR3 loop is CASSLVGLQGYTF.

The rearrangement joins TRBV28 to TRBJ1-2; TCRdb's D gene call, TRBD1, goes unchecked for lack of DNA. The CDR3 loop spans 14 amino acids. In germline, CDR1 is MDHEN, CDR2 SYDVKM. The CDR3 loop reads CASSRSTGIHGYTF.

The J gene is TRBJ2-1, the V gene TRBV4-2; TCRdb reports TRBD1, a call that lacks DNA to check it against. The germline CDR1 and CDR2 sequences are LGHNA and YNFKEQ. This CDR3 is 12 amino acids long. The CDR3 protein is CASSPPGNEQFF.

The chain links TRBV5-1 to TRBJ2-1; TCRdb returns TRBD2, unconfirmable since there is no DNA. The V gene's germline CDR1 is SGHRS and CDR2 YFSETQ. This CDR3 is 15 amino acids long. CDR3 region: CASSPGLAGVNEQFF.

The rearrangement links TRBV25-1 to TRBJ2-1; TCRdb reports TRBD2, a call that lacks DNA to check it against. Germline CDR1 reads MGHDK; CDR2 reads SYGVNS. The CDR3 runs 16 residues. The CDR3 reads CASSESTSGDYNEQFF.

The chain joins TRBV9 to TRBJ2-2; TCRdb's assignment of TRBD1 cannot be checked, as there is no DNA. The CDR3 spans 15 residues. The V gene's germline CDR1 is SGDLS and CDR2 YYNGEE. The CDR3 loop reads CASSGPWGVAGELFF.

This chain uses TRBV12-3 or TRBV12-4 with TRBJ2-7; the D call of TRBD2 rests on TCRdb alone, since no DNA is present to check it. The CDR3 loop spans 16 amino acids. CDR3 sequence: CASSYSGTSGIYEQYF.

This rearrangement joins TRBV5-1 to TRBJ2-2. The CDR3 contains 12 residues. Germline V gene lookup returns CDR1 SGHRS and CDR2 YFSETQ. The CDR3 is CASSLVAGELFF.